This T cell receptor beta chain was sequenced for a study of post-analysis software for immune sequencing data. Study as a whole: Progressive-relapsing, secondary progressive and relapsing-remitting multiple sclerosis were among the disease courses included. General study findings and limits: Five or six TRBV segments, TRBV5-6, TRBV5-1 and TRBV20-1 among them, were found more frequent in patients than controls. By F measure, samples from a shared preparation batch strongly co-clustered. Those with multiple sclerosis, the patient group, showed significantly lower normalized Chao1 diversity than controls.

This clonotype showed up just a few times. Its antigen is currently unknown. CDR3 length: 16 residues. Trimming cost V 4 bases and J 2 bases; bases outside gene matches: 7. The V gene's germline CDR1 is MNHEY and CDR2 SVGAGI. cDNA libraries of TCR beta carried unique molecular identifiers. cDNA molecules numbering roughly 0.5 million came from approximately 1 to 10 million T cells. TCRdb itself ran the PCR reads through MiXCR, one entry per CDR3 protein. The profile shows around 770,000 distinct CDR3 sequences, under 60% of them singletons. The material sequenced was blood. This sequence was found in a girl aged 5-17 years with multiple sclerosis. This sequence joins TRBV6-5 and TRBJ2-5, with 10 bases identical to TRBD2. In nucleotides, the CDR3 is TGTGCCAGCAGTTTAAGCGTGACTAGCGGGCAAGAGACCCAGTACTTC. Residues: CASSLSVTSGQETQYF.